Shown below are 24 T cell receptor beta chains from a single sample sequenced in a study of shared clonotypes between healthy human individuals. Generated by immunoSEQ multiplex PCR, the TCRdb table keeps only in-frame clones and is missing some. Of approximately 2,000,000 clones listed, just under 95% were seen once; the top ten hold 0.37%. Input material: naive CD4+ T cells from PBMCs. Noted subset: CD45RA+ positively selected. These receptors all stem from a man aged 18 to 35 in good health. Some clones in this sample may be carry-over from other donors' samples.

This clone has only one observation. Distinct nucleotide sequences in the sample also encode this CDR3. The chain uses TRBV5-1 and TRBJ2-1, with 7 bases that match TRBD2. The CDR3 has 15 amino acids. V shed 0 bases, J shed 6 bases, and the junction held 6 bases outside the gene matches. Per the germline V gene, CDR1 is SGHRS and CDR2 is YFSETQ. The CDR3 protein is CASSLGLAGSNEQFF. The CDR3 DNA follows: TGCGCCAGCAGCTTGGGACTAGCAGGTTCCAATGAGCAGTTCTTC.

V usage is TRBV29-1 and J usage is TRBJ2-5; a weak D match, TRBD1 (6 bases). The CDR3 covers 12 residues. Germline values: CDR1 SQVTM, CDR2 ANQGSEA. V lost 4 bases, J lost 2 bases, and 8 bases lay in between. Written as DNA, the CDR3 is TGCAGCGTTGGGACAGCTCAAGAGACCCAGTACTTC. It is translated as CSVGTAQETQYF.

V and J are TRBV5-4 and TRBJ1-3; D is unclear. In germline, CDR1 is SGHNT, CDR2 YYREEE (reference sequence). CDR3 length: 13 residues. V was pared by 8 bases and J by 8 bases, with 17 bases between. The CDR3 sequence: CASLYPLQDTIYF. The CDR3 DNA follows: TGTGCCAGTCTTTACCCTCTCCAGGACACCATATATTTT.

The rearrangement links TRBV5-1 to TRBJ1-1; maybe TRBD1 (5 bases). The germline V gene has CDR1 SGHRS and CDR2 YFSETQ. The CDR3 has 16 residues. V lost 4 bases to trimming and J lost 0 bases, with 16 bases between them. CDR3 loop: CASSQDRGVLNTEAFF. CDR3 nucleotide sequence: TGCGCCAGCAGCCAGGATCGAGGGGTACTGAACACTGAAGCTTTCTTT.

The CDR3 sequence: CASSLPTGGAPYEQYF. The CDR3 DNA is TGTGCCAGCAGTTTGCCGACCGGAGGGGCCCCCTACGAGCAGTACTTC. The chain is built from TRBV28 and TRBJ2-7; D perhaps matches TRBD2 (6 bases). V shed 3 bases and J shed 2 bases, with 17 bases lying between them. The V gene's germline CDR1 is MDHEN and CDR2 SYDVKM. The CDR3 length is 16 residues.

The J gene is TRBJ1-1, the V gene TRBV9; D unresolved. This CDR3 contains 16 residues. Germline lookup yields CDR1 SGDLS and CDR2 YYNGEE. V lost 0 bases, J lost 1 base, and 13 bases lay in between. The CDR3 sequence: CASSVGPRQQNTEAFF. The CDR3 nucleotides read TGTGCCAGCAGCGTAGGCCCAAGGCAACAGAACACTGAAGCTTTCTTT.

The chain has TRBV19 and TRBJ2-4; 11 bases line up with TRBD1. Germline values: CDR1 LNHDA, CDR2 SQIVND (reference sequence). The V and J ends lost 5 bases and 8 bases, in that order; junction bases with no gene match: 8. The CDR3 consists of 15 residues. The CDR3 spells CASSSGDRGKDIQYF. CDR3 sequence (DNA): TGTGCCAGTAGTTCCGGGGACAGGGGGAAGGACATTCAGTACTTC.

A word on this clone: This same CDR3 is encoded by further DNA sequences in the sample. The chain recombines TRBV5-4 with TRBJ2-7; D call uncertain. CDR1 is SGHNT, CDR2 YYREEE, per germline (reference sequence). This CDR3 contains 13 residues. Trimming shortened V by 4 bases and J by 0 bases, and 8 bases separated the two germline ends. The CDR3 DNA is TGTGCCAGCAGCCCTCCCAGCTCCTACGAGCAGTACTTC. Protein product: CASSPPSSYEQYF.

The chain links TRBV5-4 to TRBJ2-5; 13 nucleotides align to TRBD2. Germline V gene lookup returns CDR1 SGHNT and CDR2 YYREEE (reference sequence). V shed 4 bases, J shed 4 bases, and the junction held 10 bases outside the gene matches. CDR3 length: 17 amino acids. The CDR3 DNA is TGTGCCAGCAGCCCGGGACTAGCGGGGATGGGGGCAGAGACCCAGTACTTC. This gives the protein CASSPGLAGMGAETQYF.

The chain uses TRBV5-5 and TRBJ1-1; 7 positions agree with TRBD1. Trimming at V came to 5 bases and at J to 4 bases, leaving 5 bases not matched to a gene. Germline V gives CDR1 SGHKS, CDR2 YYEKEE (reference sequence). The CDR3 has 13 residues. CDR3 residues: CASRYTGATEAFF. The CDR3 bases are TGTGCCAGCAGGTATACAGGGGCCACTGAAGCTTTCTTT.

The chain is built from TRBV18 and TRBJ1-1; possibly TRBD1 for D (6 bases). V shed 2 bases and J shed 3 bases, with 10 bases lying between them. CDR1 and CDR2 from the germline V gene are KGHSH and LQKENI. This CDR3 is 14 amino acids long. The CDR3 loop is CASSPIQGDTEAFF. CDR3 DNA sequence: TGTGCCAGCTCACCAATACAGGGAGACACTGAAGCTTTCTTT. Full variable domain (remainder filled in from reference TRBV18 and TRBJ1-1): NAGVMQNPRHLVRRRGQEARLRCSPMKGHSHVYWYRQLPEEGLKFMVYLQKENIIDESGMPKERFSAEFPKEGPSILRIQQVVRGDSAAYFCASSPIQGDTEAFFGQGTRLTVV.

This clone occurred once. The chain uses TRBV7-2 and TRBJ2-3; D perhaps matches TRBD2 (6 bases). The germline V gene encodes CDR1 SGHTA and CDR2 FQGNSA. This CDR3 is 14 amino acids long. Trimming pared 5 bases from V and 6 bases from J, leaving 15 bases between. The DNA of the CDR3 is TGTGCCAGCAGCGCCAATCGACTAGTCGATACGCAGTATTTT. It encodes CASSANRLVDTQYF.

The chain joins TRBV10-3 to TRBJ2-1; D is uncertain. Trimming pared 4 bases from V and 2 bases from J, leaving 15 bases between. The CDR3 spans 16 residues. Looked up from germline, CDR1 is ENHRY and CDR2 is SYGVKD. CDR3 DNA: TGTGCCATCAGTGTCTTAGAGAGGACCACCTACAATGAGCAGTTCTTC. Translating it yields CAISVLERTTYNEQFF.

This sequence joins TRBV23-1 and TRBJ1-4; 10 nucleotides agree with TRBD1. TRBV23-1 is assigned to the ORF class and has an uncertain function. V shed 8 bases and J 8 bases; nucleotides not matched to a gene: 5. The CDR3 consists of 13 residues. CDR3 DNA sequence: TGCGCCAGCTCGGGACAGGGGAGCGAAAAACTGTTTTTT. Its protein is CASSGQGSEKLFF.

V usage is TRBV27 and J usage is TRBJ2-1; 7 nucleotides line up with TRBD2. CDR1 and CDR2 (germline): MNHEY, SMNVEV (reference sequence). Trimming cost V 5 bases and J 5 bases; bases outside gene matches: 6. The CDR3 spans 14 residues. The CDR3 DNA reads TGTGCCAGCAGTGAGCTAGCGGTCCACAATGAGCAGTTCTTC. Translating gives CASSELAVHNEQFF.

The genes are TRBV18 and TRBJ1-2; the D gene is possibly TRBD1 (6 bases). Trimming cost V 3 bases and J 7 bases, with 24 bases left between them. This CDR3 comprises 17 residues. CDR1 is KGHSH, CDR2 LQKENI, per germline. CDR3 nucleotides: TGTGCCAGCTCACCCTTTGGACAGTCTGGAGGTCTCGTTGGCTACACCTTC. Translated, it gives CASSPFGQSGGLVGYTF. Combining the CDR3 with reference TRBV18 and TRBJ1-2 gives the whole variable domain NAGVMQNPRHLVRRRGQEARLRCSPMKGHSHVYWYRQLPEEGLKFMVYLQKENIIDESGMPKERFSAEFPKEGPSILRIQQVVRGDSAAYFCASSPFGQSGGLVGYTFGSGTRLTVV.

The chain links TRBV6-6 to TRBJ1-5; 10 positions agree with TRBD1. CDR3 length: 16 residues. Germline trimming cut 6 bases from V and 5 bases from J; bases unmatched to any gene: 10. Germline values: CDR1 MNHNY, CDR2 SVGAGI (reference sequence). The CDR3 DNA is TGTGCCAGCAGCCCAGGACCGGGACAGGGGTATCAGCCCCAGCATTTT. It translates to CASSPGPGQGYQPQHF.

The CDR3 is CAWRRETYNEQFF. In DNA, the CDR3 is TGTGCCTGGCGGCGGGAAACCTACAATGAGCAGTTCTTC. The chain recombines TRBV30 with TRBJ2-1; possibly TRBD2 for D (6 bases). V gave up 5 bases and J gave up 2 bases, with 10 bases separating them. The CDR3 is made up of 13 amino acids. CDR1 is GTSNPN, CDR2 SVGIG, per germline (reference sequence).

In the case of this clone: The sample holds other DNA sequences that translate to the same CDR3. V and J are TRBV11-3 and TRBJ2-5; TRBD2 might be the D (5 bases). The germline V and J ends were trimmed by 1 base and 0 bases, with 6 bases remaining between them. From germline, CDR1 is SGHNT and CDR2 YENEEA. This CDR3 has 14 amino acids. CDR3 coding DNA: TGTGCCAGCAGCTTAGGGGGAGACCAAGAGACCCAGTACTTC. This codes for CASSLGGDQETQYF.

The V call is TRBV18, the J call TRBJ2-5, with no clear D. V was trimmed by 0 bases and J by 2 bases, leaving 10 bases between them. Germline CDR1 reads KGHSH; CDR2 reads LQKENI. The CDR3 is made up of 15 amino acids. CDR3 amino acids: CASSPPWGDQETQYF. CDR3 nucleotides: TGTGCCAGCTCACCACCGTGGGGTGATCAAGAGACCCAGTACTTC.

In the case of this clone: The germline gene is not matched at one end of the junction; a read error may be the cause. The same CDR3 arises from other DNA sequences in this sample as well. This chain links TRBV28 with TRBJ2-1; 10 bases fit TRBD2. Germline assignment: CDR1 MDHEN and CDR2 SYDVKM. The CDR3 is 16 amino acids. CDR3 DNA sequence: TGTGCCAGCAGTTCCCACAGCGGGAGGGCCTATAATGAGCAGTTCTTC. This translates into CASSSHSGRAYNEQFF. Complete variable domain (other parts from reference TRBV28 and TRBJ2-1): DVKVTQSSRYLVKRTGEKVFLECVQDMDHENMFWYRQDPGLGLRLIYFSYDVKMKEKGDIPEGYSVSREKKERFSLILESASTNQTSMYLCASSSHSGRAYNEQFFGPGTRLTVL.

This clone was seen more than once but under ten times. The chain employs TRBV14 and TRBJ1-2; 9 bases are a match to TRBD1. The CDR3 has 13 amino acids. The ends lost 8 bases at V and 2 bases at J; junction bases unmatched: 3. The V gene's germline CDR1 is SGHDN and CDR2 FVKESK. The CDR3 DNA is TGTGCCAGCGCACAGGGGGCGAACTATGGCTACACCTTC. Encoded protein: CASAQGANYGYTF.

The chain is built from TRBV28 and TRBJ2-7, with D tentatively TRBD2 (5 bases). The germline V gene has CDR1 MDHEN and CDR2 SYDVKM. Trimming cost V 5 bases and J 7 bases, with 15 bases left between them. There are 13 residues in the CDR3. The CDR3 DNA is TGTGCCAGCAGTACTCCTGAATCGGGGGAGCAGTACTTC. Translated, it gives CASSTPESGEQYF. Together with reference TRBV28 and TRBJ2-7, the CDR3 gives the full variable domain: DVKVTQSSRYLVKRTGEKVFLECVQDMDHENMFWYRQDPGLGLRLIYFSYDVKMKEKGDIPEGYSVSREKKERFSLILESASTNQTSMYLCASSTPESGEQYFGPGTRLTVT.

The V call is TRBV5-4, the J call TRBJ2-1; 11 bases are shared with TRBD2. The germline V gene has CDR1 SGHNT and CDR2 YYREEE (reference sequence). There are 15 residues in the CDR3. The V and J ends lost 2 bases and 5 bases, in that order; junction bases with no gene match: 3. This chain's CDR3 is CASSLTGLADNEQFF. The CDR3 DNA is TGTGCCAGCAGCTTAACGGGACTAGCGGACAATGAGCAGTTCTTC.